A single sample is the source of the 30 T cell receptor beta chains below, sequenced in a study of sequential checkpoint blockade in melanoma. The treatment here: randomized to nivolumab then ipilimumab (arm A) or the reverse (arm B). TCRdb's copy holds only in-frame clones and misses some; the assay was immunoSEQ multiplex PCR. The sample includes some 5,000 clones, about 68% of them seen just once. Source: CD8+ T cells sorted from blood (inferred from file names), taken from a patient given nivolumab and ipilimumab in sequence. These receptors were obtained from a human donor with melanoma.

The V gene is TRBV19, the J gene TRBJ1-5, with D perhaps matching TRBD1 (5 bases). There are 16 residues in the CDR3. The germline CDR1 and CDR2 sequences are LNHDA and SQIVND (reference sequence). The germline V and J ends were trimmed by 3 bases and 0 bases, with 12 bases remaining between them. CDR3 region: CASSIYLGDSNQPQHF. As DNA, the CDR3 is TGTGCCAGTAGTATTTATCTAGGGGATAGCAATCAGCCCCAGCATTTT.

The V call is TRBV5-4, the J call TRBJ1-2; D not certain. Germline V gives CDR1 SGHNT, CDR2 YYREEE (reference sequence). Trimming left V 3 bases short and J 6 bases short, with 9 bases between. The CDR3 totals 12 residues. The CDR3 nucleotides read TGTGCCAGCAGCTCACACCCAGATGGCTACACCTTC. This translates into CASSSHPDGYTF.

This rearrangement joins TRBV19 to TRBJ2-1; 7 bases agree with TRBD2. V dropped 0 bases and J dropped 9; count of bases not matched to a gene: 11. This CDR3 is 16 amino acids long. Germline CDR1 is LNHDA and CDR2 is SQIVND (reference sequence). CDR3 in DNA: TGTGCCAGTAGTATAGACACTAGCGTGGGGTTTGGTGAGCAGTTCTTC. It encodes CASSIDTSVGFGEQFF.

The chain couples TRBV7-8 to TRBJ2-1, with 9 bases aligning to TRBD1. The CDR3 has 15 residues. V shed 3 bases and J 4 bases; nucleotides not matched to a gene: 4. CDR1 and CDR2 from the germline V gene are SGHVS and FQNEAQ. This CDR3 reads CASSFGTGPYNEQFF. The DNA for the CDR3 is TGTGCCAGCAGCTTTGGGACAGGGCCGTACAATGAGCAGTTCTTC.

The rearrangement uses TRBV29-1 and TRBJ2-2, with D unclear. Trimming stripped 4 bases from V and 2 bases from J, with 8 bases between. Germline V gene sequence: CDR1 SQVTM, CDR2 ANQGSEA. CDR3 length: 13 residues. The CDR3: CSVAGGNTGELFF. The CDR3 DNA reads TGCAGCGTTGCGGGTGGTAACACCGGGGAGCTGTTTTTT.

V gene TRBV6-5 combines with J gene TRBJ2-1; 13 bases are shared with TRBD2. CDR3 length equals 14 residues. J gave up 10 bases and V 5 bases, and 5 bases lay outside the gene matches. Germline V CDR1 and CDR2: MNHEY, SVGAGI. CDR3 amino acids: CASSRTTSGREQFF. The CDR3 coding sequence is TGTGCCAGCAGTCGTACGACTAGCGGGAGGGAGCAGTTCTTC.

The CDR3 sequence is CASSQGSPSYEQYF. CDR3 DNA: TGTGCCAGCAGCCAGGGGTCTCCCTCCTACGAGCAGTACTTC. V is TRBV6-1 and J is TRBJ2-7; perhaps TRBD1 as D (6 bases). Per the germline V gene, CDR1 is MNHNS and CDR2 is SASEGT. The CDR3 is 14 amino acids. V lost 6 bases and J 0 bases, leaving 12 bases between the germline ends.

The chain's CDR3 is CASSYSAGGYEQYF. Here the CDR3 DNA reads TGTGCCAGCAGTTACTCGGCAGGGGGCTACGAGCAGTACTTC. This chain links TRBV6-6 with TRBJ2-7, with TRBD1 matching over 7 bases. V was clipped by 0 bases and J by 3 bases; unmatched bases: 2. CDR3 length: 14 amino acids. Looked up from germline, CDR1 is MNHNY and CDR2 is SVGAGI (reference sequence).

CDR3 loop: CASSATGGGDTQYF. The CDR3 nucleotides are TGTGCCAGCAGCGCTACAGGGGGTGGAGATACGCAGTATTTT. This sequence joins TRBV9 and TRBJ2-3; 8 bases align to TRBD1. The V gene's germline CDR1 is SGDLS and CDR2 YYNGEE. Trimming removed 3 bases from V and 5 bases from J; junction bases left unmatched: 5. The CDR3 has 14 amino acids.

The chain combines TRBV9 with TRBJ1-2; 8 positions agree with TRBD1. The CDR3 is made up of 16 amino acids. CDR1 is SGDLS, CDR2 YYNGEE, per germline. V was pared by 0 bases and J by 5 bases, with 9 bases of the junction left unmatched. CDR3 nucleotides: TGTGCCAGCAGCGTAGCCCTGACAGGGGAGTATTATGGCTACACCTTC. The encoded protein is CASSVALTGEYYGYTF.

This clone was seen a few times. The gene calls are TRBV27 and TRBJ2-7; 8 bases match TRBD1. Germline CDR1 and CDR2: MNHEY and SMNVEV (reference sequence). The CDR3 has 15 amino acids. V shed 4 bases and J 2 bases; nucleotides not matched to a gene: 7. Written as DNA, the CDR3 is TGTGCCAGCAGTTGGAATTCACAGGGGGCCTACGAGCAGTACTTC. Translated: CASSWNSQGAYEQYF.

V gene TRBV27 combines with J gene TRBJ1-2; 9 bases agree with TRBD1. Germline CDR1 MNHEY, CDR2 SMNVEV (reference sequence). J gave up 7 bases and V 5 bases, and 8 bases lay outside the gene matches. CDR3 length: 14 residues. The CDR3 sequence: CASSEGRDRAGYTF. The CDR3 DNA is TGTGCCAGCAGTGAAGGCCGGGACAGGGCTGGCTACACCTTC.

The chain carries TRBV7-6 and TRBJ2-1; 9 nucleotides match TRBD2. The ends lost 5 bases at V and 4 bases at J; junction bases unmatched: 9. This CDR3 is 16 amino acids long. Germline-derived CDR1 and CDR2 are SGHVS and FNYEAQ. The CDR3 loop is CASSHTRLAVYNEQFF. CDR3 coding DNA: TGTGCCAGCAGCCATACTCGACTAGCGGTGTACAATGAGCAGTTCTTC.

This clone was counted between two and nine times. The chain has TRBV7-2 and TRBJ2-7, with 8 positions matching TRBD1. The CDR3 is 16 residues long. V lost 1 base and J lost 0; bases outside the gene matches: 5. Germline lookup yields CDR1 SGHTA and CDR2 FQGNSA. This chain's CDR3 is CASSLVFGQGSYEQYF. CDR3 sequence (DNA): TGTGCCAGCAGCTTAGTCTTTGGACAGGGCTCCTACGAGCAGTACTTC.

V is TRBV10-3 and J is TRBJ2-1, with TRBD2 matching over 8 bases. The CDR3 has 15 amino acids. Germline CDR1 ENHRY, CDR2 SYGVKD. The junction had 14 bases not matched to a gene; V was cut back by 7 bases and J by 9 bases. CDR3 sequence reads: CAIKGAGEDFIEQFF. As DNA, the CDR3 is TGTGCCATCAAGGGAGCGGGGGAGGATTTCATTGAGCAGTTCTTC.

The chain recombines TRBV4-2 with TRBJ2-7, with 13 bases aligning to TRBD2. Per the germline V gene, CDR1 is LGHNA and CDR2 is YNFKEQ. The CDR3 is made up of 16 amino acids. V lost 4 bases to trimming and J lost 4 bases; unmatched junction nucleotides: 7. Here the CDR3 DNA reads TGTGCCAGCAGCCTAAGCGGGACTAGCGGGATTTACGAGCAGTACTTC. Translating it yields CASSLSGTSGIYEQYF.

The count of this clone is one. The chain couples TRBV27 to TRBJ2-3, with D unresolved. V was cut by 2 bases and J by 0 bases, with 3 bases left in between. This CDR3 has 13 amino acids. Per the germline V gene, CDR1 is MNHEY and CDR2 is SMNVEV (reference sequence). As DNA, the CDR3 is TGTGCCAGCAGTTTAGTAAGCACAGATACGCAGTATTTT. This translates into CASSLVSTDTQYF.

The rearrangement links TRBV28 to TRBJ2-1; 8 positions agree with TRBD1. V was pared by 4 bases and J by 4 bases, with 12 bases of the junction left unmatched. CDR3 length: 17 amino acids. The germline V gene encodes CDR1 MDHEN and CDR2 SYDVKM. The CDR3 DNA follows: TGTGCCAGCAGTTCGGATAGTGACAGGGGCGGGTACAATGAGCAGTTCTTC. Protein product: CASSSDSDRGGYNEQFF. The full variable domain, its missing parts supplied by reference TRBV28 and TRBJ2-1, is DVKVTQSSRYLVKRTGEKVFLECVQDMDHENMFWYRQDPGLGLRLIYFSYDVKMKEKGDIPEGYSVSREKKERFSLILESASTNQTSMYLCASSSDSDRGGYNEQFFGPGTRLTVL.

The V gene is TRBV4-2, the J gene TRBJ1-4; D unresolved. This CDR3 has 16 amino acids. Germline CDR1 reads LGHNA; CDR2 reads YNFKEQ. The V end lost 1 base, the J end lost 7 bases, and 16 bases lay between the germline ends. CDR3 loop: CASSQASEALSEKLFF. Here the CDR3 DNA reads TGTGCCAGCAGCCAAGCTTCGGAAGCGTTAAGTGAAAAACTGTTTTTT.

V gene TRBV27 combines with J gene TRBJ2-5, with D unresolved. The CDR3 consists of 13 residues. Between the trimmed V and J ends, which lost 3 bases and 5 bases, there was a span of 10 bases. Germline assignment: CDR1 MNHEY and CDR2 SMNVEV (reference sequence). CDR3 amino acids: CASSFMKTETQYF. As DNA, the CDR3 is TGTGCCAGCAGTTTCATGAAGACTGAGACCCAGTACTTC.

The chain uses TRBV9 and TRBJ2-7, with 8 bases aligning to TRBD2. Germline-derived CDR1 and CDR2 are SGDLS and YYNGEE. The CDR3 loop spans 15 amino acids. J was trimmed by 3 bases and V by 1 base; bases with no gene match: 6. CDR3 nucleotide sequence: TGTGCCAGCAGCGTAAGCGGGGGCATGATCTACGAGCAGTACTTC. Protein: CASSVSGGMIYEQYF.

This clone showed up just a few times. This chain uses TRBV19 with TRBJ2-5, with 10 nucleotides matching TRBD2. Looked up from germline, CDR1 is LNHDA and CDR2 is SQIVND (reference sequence). V was pared by 9 bases and J by 5 bases, with 12 bases of the junction left unmatched. CDR3 length equals 15 residues. CDR3 sequence: CASSRTSGDLETQYF. In nucleotides, the CDR3 is TGTGCCAGCTCGAGGACTAGCGGTGATTTGGAGACCCAGTACTTC.

The chain has TRBV7-8 and TRBJ2-5, with 8 positions matching TRBD2. Germline lookup yields CDR1 SGHVS and CDR2 FQNEAQ. V trimming: 3 bases; J trimming: 5 bases; junction bases outside the gene matches: 5. The CDR3 spans 14 residues. The CDR3 reads CASSFAGGDETQYF. CDR3 bases: TGTGCCAGCAGCTTTGCCGGGGGGGATGAGACCCAGTACTTC.

A note on this clone: Sequence at one end of the junction differs from germline and may be a read error. The V call is TRBV9, the J call TRBJ2-7; TRBD1 matches 11 bases. Germline CDR1 SGDLS, CDR2 YYNGEE. CDR3 size: 15 residues. The CDR3 region has the DNA TGTGCCGGCAGCGTAGGGACAGGGGGCTCCTACGAGCAGTACTTC. Its protein is CAGSVGTGGSYEQYF.

This clone was detected only once. This chain joins TRBV2 and TRBJ2-7; 8 positions match TRBD2. The CDR3 sequence is 12 residues long. Germline CDR1 and CDR2: SNHLY and FYNNEI. J lost 6 bases, V lost 8 bases, and 6 bases had no gene match. In DNA, the CDR3 is TGTGCCAGCGGGGCGGGAGGCAGCGAGCAGTACTTC. This translates into CASGAGGSEQYF.

The chain joins TRBV18 to TRBJ2-5, with 10 bases aligning to TRBD2. The CDR3 covers 17 residues. Germline assignment: CDR1 KGHSH and CDR2 LQKENI. J lost 1 base, V lost 2 bases, and 7 bases had no gene match. The DNA for the CDR3 is TGTGCCAGCTCACCAACGGAACTAGCGGGGAGCCAAGAGACCCAGTACTTC. It yields the protein CASSPTELAGSQETQYF.

The chain uses TRBV19 and TRBJ2-2, with D possibly matching TRBD1 (7 bases). Trimming took off 8 bases at V and 4 bases at J, with 17 bases between the two ends. This CDR3 region has 15 residues. Germline CDR1 is LNHDA and CDR2 is SQIVND (reference sequence). The CDR3 DNA reads TGTGCCAGTGGAGGGGGCTGGACGGGCACCGGGGAGCTGTTTTTT. Its protein product is CASGGGWTGTGELFF.

This chain links TRBV5-4 with TRBJ2-7, with D maybe TRBD1 (5 bases). Germline CDR1 and CDR2: SGHNT and YYREEE (reference sequence). V dropped 0 bases and J dropped 2 bases, with 12 bases sitting between them. The CDR3 covers 15 residues. The CDR3 DNA is TGTGCCAGCAGCTTGGTGGGGCAAACCCCCTACGAGCAGTACTTC. This translates into CASSLVGQTPYEQYF.

The chain couples TRBV19 to TRBJ2-5, with 13 bases that match TRBD2. Trimming took 3 bases from V and 4 from J; bases not matched to a gene: 2. Per the germline V gene, CDR1 is LNHDA and CDR2 is SQIVND (reference sequence). The CDR3 is 15 amino acids. CDR3 bases: TGTGCCAGTAGTATGACTAGCGGGGGGCCAGAGACCCAGTACTTC. Translated, it gives CASSMTSGGPETQYF.

A remark on this clone: Compared with germline, one end of the junction differs, possibly owing to a read error. The chain couples TRBV10-2 to TRBJ2-7; TRBD2 matches 11 bases. The CDR3 extends over 13 amino acids. In germline, CDR1 is WSHSY, CDR2 SAAADI. CDR3 sequence (DNA): TGCGCCAGCAGGGAGGGACTAGCGGAGCGGTGTGACTTC. Amino acids: CASREGLAERCDF.